This TCR beta chain was recorded in a study of lymphopenia after photon versus proton radiotherapy. The table came from immunoSEQ multiplex PCR; TCRdb's copy has only in-frame clones and leaves some out. This table holds some 44,000 clones, about 85% found once. V lost 3 bases and J 6 bases, leaving 7 bases between the germline ends. From germline, CDR1 is MDHEN and CDR2 SYDVKM. The CDR3 runs to 12 residues. Material: peripheral blood, obtained from a patient treated with proton-based radiotherapy. This chain links TRBV28 with TRBJ2-3; no definite D call. This clonotype was sampled from a woman in her sixties or seventies with pancreatic cancer. The CDR3 is CASSFSPDTQYF. In DNA, the CDR3 is TGTGCCAGCAGTTTTAGTCCGGATACGCAGTATTTT.